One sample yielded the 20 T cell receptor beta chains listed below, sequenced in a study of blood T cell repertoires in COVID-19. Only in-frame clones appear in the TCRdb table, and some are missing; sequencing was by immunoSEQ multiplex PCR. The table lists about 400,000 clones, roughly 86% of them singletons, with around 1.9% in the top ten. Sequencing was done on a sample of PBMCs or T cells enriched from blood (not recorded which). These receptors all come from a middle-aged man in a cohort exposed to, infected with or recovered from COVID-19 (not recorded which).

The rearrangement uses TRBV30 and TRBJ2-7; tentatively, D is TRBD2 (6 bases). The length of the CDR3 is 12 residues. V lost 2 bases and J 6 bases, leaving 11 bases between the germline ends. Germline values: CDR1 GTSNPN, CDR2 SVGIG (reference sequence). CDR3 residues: CAWSRDLTEQYF. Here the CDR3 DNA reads TGTGCCTGGAGTCGGGACTTAACCGAGCAGTACTTC.

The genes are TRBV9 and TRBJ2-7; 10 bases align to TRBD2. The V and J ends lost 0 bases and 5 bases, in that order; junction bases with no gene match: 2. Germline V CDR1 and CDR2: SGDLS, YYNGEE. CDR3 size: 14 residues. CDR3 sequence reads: CASSVVGTSDEQYF. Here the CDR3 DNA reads TGTGCCAGCAGCGTAGTAGGGACTAGCGACGAGCAGTACTTC.

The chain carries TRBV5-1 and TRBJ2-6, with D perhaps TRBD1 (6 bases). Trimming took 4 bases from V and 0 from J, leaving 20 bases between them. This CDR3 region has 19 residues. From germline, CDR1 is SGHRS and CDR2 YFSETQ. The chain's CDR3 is CASSSLDQGTFSGANVLTF. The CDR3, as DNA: TGCGCCAGCAGCAGCTTGGATCAGGGGACCTTCTCTGGGGCCAACGTCCTGACTTTC.

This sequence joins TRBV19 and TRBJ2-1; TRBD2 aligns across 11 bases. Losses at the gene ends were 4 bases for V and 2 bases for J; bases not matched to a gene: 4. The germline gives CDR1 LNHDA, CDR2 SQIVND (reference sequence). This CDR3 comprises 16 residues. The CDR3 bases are TGTGCCAGTAGTAGGGTACTAGCGGGGGCCTACAATGAGCAGTTCTTC. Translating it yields CASSRVLAGAYNEQFF.

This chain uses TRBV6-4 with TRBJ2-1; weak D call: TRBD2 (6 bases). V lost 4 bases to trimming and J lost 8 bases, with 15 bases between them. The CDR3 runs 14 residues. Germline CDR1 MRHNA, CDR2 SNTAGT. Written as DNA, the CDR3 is TGTGCCAGCAGTGCGGGGGTAGAGCGGGATGAGCAGTTCTTC. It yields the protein CASSAGVERDEQFF.

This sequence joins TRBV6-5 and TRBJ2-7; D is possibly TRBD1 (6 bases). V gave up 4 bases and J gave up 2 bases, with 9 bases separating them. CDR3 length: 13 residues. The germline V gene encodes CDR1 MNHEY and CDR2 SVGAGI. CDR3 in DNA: TGTGCCAGCAGTTCTGGGACAACCTACGAGCAGTACTTC. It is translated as CASSSGTTYEQYF.

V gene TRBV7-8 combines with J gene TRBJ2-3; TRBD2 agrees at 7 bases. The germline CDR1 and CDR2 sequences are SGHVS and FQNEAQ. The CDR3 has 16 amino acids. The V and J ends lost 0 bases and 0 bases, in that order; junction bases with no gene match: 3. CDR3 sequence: CASSLARGGSTDTQYF. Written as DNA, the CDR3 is TGTGCCAGCAGCTTAGCACGCGGGGGTAGCACAGATACGCAGTATTTT.

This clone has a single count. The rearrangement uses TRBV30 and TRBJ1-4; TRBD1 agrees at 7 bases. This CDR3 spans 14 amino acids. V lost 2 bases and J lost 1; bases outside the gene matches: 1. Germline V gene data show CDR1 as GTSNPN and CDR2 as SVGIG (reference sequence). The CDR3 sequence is CAWSYRGTNEKLFF. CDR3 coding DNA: TGTGCCTGGAGTTACAGGGGAACTAATGAAAAACTGTTTTTT.

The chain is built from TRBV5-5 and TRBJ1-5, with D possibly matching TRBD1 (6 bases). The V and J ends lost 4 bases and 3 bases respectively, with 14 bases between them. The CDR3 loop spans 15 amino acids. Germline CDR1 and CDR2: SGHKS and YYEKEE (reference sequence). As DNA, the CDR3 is TGTGCCAGCAGCCCCTACCGGGACATCAATCAGCCCCAGCATTTT. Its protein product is CASSPYRDINQPQHF.

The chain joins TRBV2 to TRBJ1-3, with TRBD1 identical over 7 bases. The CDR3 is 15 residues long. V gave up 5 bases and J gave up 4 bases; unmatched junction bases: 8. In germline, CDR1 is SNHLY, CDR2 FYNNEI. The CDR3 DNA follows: TGTGCCAGCAGTTACAGGGGACAGTCGGGAAACACCATATATTTT. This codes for CASSYRGQSGNTIYF.

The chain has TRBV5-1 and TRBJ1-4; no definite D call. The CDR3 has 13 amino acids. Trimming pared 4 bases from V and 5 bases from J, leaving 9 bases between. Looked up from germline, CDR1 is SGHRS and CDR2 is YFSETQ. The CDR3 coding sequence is TGCGCCAGCAGCCTACCACAGAATGAAAAACTGTTTTTT. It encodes CASSLPQNEKLFF.

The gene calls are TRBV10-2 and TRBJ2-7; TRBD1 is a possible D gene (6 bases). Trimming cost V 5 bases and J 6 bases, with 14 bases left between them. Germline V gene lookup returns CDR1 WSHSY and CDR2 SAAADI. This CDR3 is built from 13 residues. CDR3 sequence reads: CASSLQDSLEQYF. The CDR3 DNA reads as TGCGCCAGCAGTCTTCAGGACAGTCTCGAGCAGTACTTC.

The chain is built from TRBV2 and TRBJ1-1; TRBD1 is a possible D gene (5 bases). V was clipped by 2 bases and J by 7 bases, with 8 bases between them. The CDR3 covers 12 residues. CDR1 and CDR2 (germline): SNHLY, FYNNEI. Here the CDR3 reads CASSERQLEAFF. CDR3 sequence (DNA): TGTGCCAGCAGTGAACGACAGCTTGAAGCTTTCTTT.

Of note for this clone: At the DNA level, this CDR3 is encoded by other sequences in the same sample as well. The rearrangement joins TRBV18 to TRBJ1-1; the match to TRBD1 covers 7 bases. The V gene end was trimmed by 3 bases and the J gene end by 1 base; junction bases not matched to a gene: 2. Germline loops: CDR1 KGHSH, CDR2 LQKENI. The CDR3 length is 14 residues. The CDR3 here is CASSPGQQNTEAFF. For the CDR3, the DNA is TGTGCCAGCTCACCGGGACAGCAGAACACTGAAGCTTTCTTT.

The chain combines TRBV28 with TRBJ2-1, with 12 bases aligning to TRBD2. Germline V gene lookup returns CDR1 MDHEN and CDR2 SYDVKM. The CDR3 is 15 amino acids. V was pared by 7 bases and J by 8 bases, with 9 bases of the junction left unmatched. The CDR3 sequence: CASTPGTSGSHEQFF. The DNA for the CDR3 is TGTGCCAGCACCCCCGGGACTAGCGGGTCGCATGAGCAGTTCTTC.

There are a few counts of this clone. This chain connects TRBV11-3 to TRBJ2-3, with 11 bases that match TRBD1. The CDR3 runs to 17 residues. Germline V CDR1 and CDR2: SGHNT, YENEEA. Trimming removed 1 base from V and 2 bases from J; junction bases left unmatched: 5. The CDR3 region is CASSLGDRGAHTDTQYF. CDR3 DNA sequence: TGTGCCAGCAGCTTAGGGGACAGGGGGGCCCACACAGATACGCAGTATTTT.

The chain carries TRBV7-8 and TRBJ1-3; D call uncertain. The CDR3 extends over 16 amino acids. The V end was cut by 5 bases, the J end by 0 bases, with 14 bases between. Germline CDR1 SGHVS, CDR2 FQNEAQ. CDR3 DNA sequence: TGTGCCAGCAGCCCCATAATGATGAGCTCTGGAAACACCATATATTTT. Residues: CASSPIMMSSGNTIYF.

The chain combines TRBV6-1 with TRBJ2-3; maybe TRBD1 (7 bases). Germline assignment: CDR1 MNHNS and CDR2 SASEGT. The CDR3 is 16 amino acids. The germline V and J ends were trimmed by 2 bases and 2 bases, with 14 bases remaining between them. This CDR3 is CASSELAGGNTDTQYF. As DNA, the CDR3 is TGTGCCAGCAGTGAATTGGCAGGGGGGAACACAGATACGCAGTATTTT.

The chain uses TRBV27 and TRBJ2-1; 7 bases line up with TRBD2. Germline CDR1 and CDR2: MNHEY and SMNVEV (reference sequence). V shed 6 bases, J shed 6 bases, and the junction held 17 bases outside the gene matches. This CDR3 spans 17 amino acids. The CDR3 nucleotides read TGTGCCAGCAGGTTGGCCCCGGGGGGACTTCCCCCCAATGAGCAGTTCTTC. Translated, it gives CASRLAPGGLPPNEQFF.

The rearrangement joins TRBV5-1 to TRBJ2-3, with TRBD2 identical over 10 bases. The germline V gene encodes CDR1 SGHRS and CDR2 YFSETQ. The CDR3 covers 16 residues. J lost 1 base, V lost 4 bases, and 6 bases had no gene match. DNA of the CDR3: TGCGCCAGCAGCCGGACTAGCGGTTCGCGCACAGATACGCAGTATTTT. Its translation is CASSRTSGSRTDTQYF.